Below, 13 T cell receptor beta chains from the same sample are listed, as sequenced in a study of blood T cell repertoires in COVID-19. The method was immunoSEQ multiplex PCR; TCRdb's version includes in-frame clones alone and lacks a portion of them. The profile shows 100,000 to 150,000 clones, approximately 80% of them singletons. Material for sequencing was peripheral blood. Receptors were obtained from a woman aged 55-69 years with acute or convalescent COVID-19.

The rearrangement joins TRBV10-3 to TRBJ2-6; maybe TRBD1 (6 bases). Germline lookup yields CDR1 ENHRY and CDR2 SYGVKD. This CDR3 has 12 amino acids. Trimming cost V 10 bases and J 3 bases, with 7 bases left between them. The CDR3 coding sequence is TGTGCCACAGGGGATGGGGCCAACGTCCTGACTTTC. Its protein is CATGDGANVLTF.

In its sample, this clone was seen once. The rearrangement links TRBV7-2 to TRBJ1-2, with D possibly being TRBD1 (5 bases). Per germline, CDR1 SGHTA and CDR2 FQGNSA. The CDR3 is 16 amino acids. The V end was cut by 5 bases, the J end by 6 bases, with 22 bases between. CDR3 in DNA: TGTGCCAGCAGCACTGGGGCGGGGATGGGCCCGAATGGCTACACCTTC. Translating it yields CASSTGAGMGPNGYTF.

DNA of the CDR3: TGTGCCAGCAGCTTTAATCCCGGGGTGTATGAAAAACTGTTTTTT. Encoded protein: CASSFNPGVYEKLFF. V gene TRBV7-9 combines with J gene TRBJ1-4, with D uncertain. Trimming left V 3 bases short and J 6 bases short, with 14 bases between. CDR3 size: 15 residues. Germline CDR1 is SEHNR and CDR2 is FQNEAQ (reference sequence). Together with reference TRBV7-9 and TRBJ1-4, the CDR3 gives the full variable domain: DTGVSQNPRHKITKRGQNVTFRCDPISEHNRLYWYRQTLGQGPEFLTYFQNEAQLEKSRLLSDRFSAERPKGSFSTLEIQRTEQGDSAMYLCASSFNPGVYEKLFFGSGTQLSVL.

The chain joins TRBV10-3 to TRBJ1-1, with 7 bases lining up with TRBD1. Per germline, CDR1 ENHRY and CDR2 SYGVKD. The CDR3 is made up of 14 amino acids. J was trimmed by 5 bases and V by 8 bases; bases with no gene match: 11. Here the CDR3 reads CAIVKEGARTEAFF. In DNA form, the CDR3 reads TGTGCCATCGTTAAAGAGGGGGCCAGAACTGAAGCTTTCTTT.

Remarks on this clone: The junction does not match germline at one end; this may be a read error. The gene calls are TRBV4-2 and TRBJ2-5; 7 positions agree with TRBD1. The CDR3 loop spans 12 amino acids. Germline V gene lookup returns CDR1 LGHNA and CDR2 YNFKEQ. The CDR3 DNA reads TGTGCCAGCAGCCAAACAGGGGCCACAAGGGACTTC. Translation gives CASSQTGATRDF.

The chain couples TRBV4-2 to TRBJ2-7; perhaps TRBD1 as D (6 bases). CDR3 length equals 16 residues. The ends were cut back, 2 bases at V and 3 bases at J, with 17 bases in the middle. In germline, CDR1 is LGHNA, CDR2 YNFKEQ. This CDR3 is CASSQISGHTIYEQYF. The CDR3 DNA sequence: TGTGCCAGCAGCCAAATATCGGGACACACCATCTACGAGCAGTACTTC.

This rearrangement joins TRBV11-2 to TRBJ1-2; possibly TRBD1 for D (6 bases). The CDR3 runs to 16 residues. The V and J ends lost 2 bases and 4 bases respectively, with 17 bases between them. The germline V gene has CDR1 SGHAT and CDR2 FQNNGV. CDR3 nucleotides: TGTGCCAGCAGCTTATCTACAGGGACAAAGGCCTATGGCTACACCTTC. Translating gives CASSLSTGTKAYGYTF.

This chain connects TRBV7-8 to TRBJ1-1, with D unresolved. The V end lost 5 bases, the J end lost 5 bases, and 12 bases lay between the germline ends. The CDR3 consists of 13 residues. Per the germline V gene, CDR1 is SGHVS and CDR2 is FQNEAQ. DNA of the CDR3: TGTGCCAGCAGCCGCAAACTAGGGACTGAAGCTTTCTTT. This encodes CASSRKLGTEAFF.

The V call is TRBV2, the J call TRBJ1-3; TRBD1 is a possible D gene (6 bases). Germline CDR1 SNHLY, CDR2 FYNNEI. With 8 bases removed from V and 6 bases from J, the gap between germline ends came to 20 bases. The CDR3 has 15 residues. Here the CDR3 DNA reads TGTGCCAGCGATCCGACAGGACCTCTGGAAAACACCATATATTTT. Its translation: CASDPTGPLENTIYF.

This chain links TRBV10-3 with TRBJ1-2; D gene uncertain. CDR1 is ENHRY and CDR2 is SYGVKD in the germline V gene. Trimming cost V 2 bases and J 1 base, with 5 bases left between them. The CDR3 extends over 13 amino acids. The CDR3 is CAISEAVNYGYTF. The CDR3 nucleotides read TGTGCCATCAGTGAGGCGGTTAACTATGGCTACACCTTC.

V and J are TRBV5-1 and TRBJ2-3; TRBD2 agrees at 7 bases. V lost 4 bases and J lost 4; bases outside the gene matches: 6. The CDR3 is 14 amino acids. Per the germline V gene, CDR1 is SGHRS and CDR2 is YFSETQ. Here the CDR3 DNA reads TGCGCCAGCAGCATCGGCGGGGGTTCAGATACGCAGTATTTT. Protein: CASSIGGGSDTQYF.

The rearrangement links TRBV7-6 to TRBJ1-2, with no clear D. V was shortened by 7 bases and J by 3 bases, with 18 bases between the two germline ends. CDR1 SGHVS and CDR2 FNYEAQ come from the germline V gene. The CDR3 sequence is 15 residues long. CDR3 protein: CASISPEILYYGYTF. The CDR3 DNA reads as TGTGCCAGCATCTCTCCCGAGATCCTCTACTATGGCTACACCTTC.

The rearrangement links TRBV21-1 to TRBJ1-1. TRBV21-1 is a recognized pseudogene. The CDR3 has 12 residues. CDR3 region: CASSKNKFEAFF. The CDR3 coding sequence is TGTGCCAGCAGCAAAAATAAATTTGAAGCTTTCTTT.